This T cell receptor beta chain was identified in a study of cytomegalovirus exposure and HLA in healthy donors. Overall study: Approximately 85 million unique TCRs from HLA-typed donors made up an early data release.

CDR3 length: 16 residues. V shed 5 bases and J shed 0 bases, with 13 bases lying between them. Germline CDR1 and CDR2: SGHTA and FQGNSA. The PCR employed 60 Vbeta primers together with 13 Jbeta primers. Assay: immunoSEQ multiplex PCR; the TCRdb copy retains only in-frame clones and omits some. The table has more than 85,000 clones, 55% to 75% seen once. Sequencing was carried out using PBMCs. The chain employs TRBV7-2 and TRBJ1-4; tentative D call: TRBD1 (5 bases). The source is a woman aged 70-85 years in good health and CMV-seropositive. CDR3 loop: CASSLTSGSTNEKLFF. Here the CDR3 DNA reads TGTGCCAGCAGCCTAACCTCAGGGTCAACTAATGAAAAACTGTTTTTT.